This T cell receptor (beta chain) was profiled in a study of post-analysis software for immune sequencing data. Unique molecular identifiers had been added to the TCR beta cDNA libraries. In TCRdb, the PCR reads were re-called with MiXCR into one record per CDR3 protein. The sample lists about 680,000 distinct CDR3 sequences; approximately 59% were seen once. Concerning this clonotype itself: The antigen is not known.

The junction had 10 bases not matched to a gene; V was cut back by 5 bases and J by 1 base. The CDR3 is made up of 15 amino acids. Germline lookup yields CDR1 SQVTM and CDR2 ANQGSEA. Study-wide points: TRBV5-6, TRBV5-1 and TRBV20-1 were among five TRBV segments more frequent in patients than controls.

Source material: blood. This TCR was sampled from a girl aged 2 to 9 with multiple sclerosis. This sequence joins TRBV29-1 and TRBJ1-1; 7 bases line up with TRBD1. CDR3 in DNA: TGCAGCGTTCACCTACCGGGACAGAAGAACACTGAAGCTTTCTTT. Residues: CSVHLPGQKNTEAFF. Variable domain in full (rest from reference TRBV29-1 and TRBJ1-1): SAVISQKPSRDICQRGTSLTIQCQVDSQVTMMFWYRQQPGQSLTLIATANQGSEATYESGFVIDKFPISRPNLTFSTLTVSNMSPEDSSIYLCSVHLPGQKNTEAFFGQGTRLTVV.